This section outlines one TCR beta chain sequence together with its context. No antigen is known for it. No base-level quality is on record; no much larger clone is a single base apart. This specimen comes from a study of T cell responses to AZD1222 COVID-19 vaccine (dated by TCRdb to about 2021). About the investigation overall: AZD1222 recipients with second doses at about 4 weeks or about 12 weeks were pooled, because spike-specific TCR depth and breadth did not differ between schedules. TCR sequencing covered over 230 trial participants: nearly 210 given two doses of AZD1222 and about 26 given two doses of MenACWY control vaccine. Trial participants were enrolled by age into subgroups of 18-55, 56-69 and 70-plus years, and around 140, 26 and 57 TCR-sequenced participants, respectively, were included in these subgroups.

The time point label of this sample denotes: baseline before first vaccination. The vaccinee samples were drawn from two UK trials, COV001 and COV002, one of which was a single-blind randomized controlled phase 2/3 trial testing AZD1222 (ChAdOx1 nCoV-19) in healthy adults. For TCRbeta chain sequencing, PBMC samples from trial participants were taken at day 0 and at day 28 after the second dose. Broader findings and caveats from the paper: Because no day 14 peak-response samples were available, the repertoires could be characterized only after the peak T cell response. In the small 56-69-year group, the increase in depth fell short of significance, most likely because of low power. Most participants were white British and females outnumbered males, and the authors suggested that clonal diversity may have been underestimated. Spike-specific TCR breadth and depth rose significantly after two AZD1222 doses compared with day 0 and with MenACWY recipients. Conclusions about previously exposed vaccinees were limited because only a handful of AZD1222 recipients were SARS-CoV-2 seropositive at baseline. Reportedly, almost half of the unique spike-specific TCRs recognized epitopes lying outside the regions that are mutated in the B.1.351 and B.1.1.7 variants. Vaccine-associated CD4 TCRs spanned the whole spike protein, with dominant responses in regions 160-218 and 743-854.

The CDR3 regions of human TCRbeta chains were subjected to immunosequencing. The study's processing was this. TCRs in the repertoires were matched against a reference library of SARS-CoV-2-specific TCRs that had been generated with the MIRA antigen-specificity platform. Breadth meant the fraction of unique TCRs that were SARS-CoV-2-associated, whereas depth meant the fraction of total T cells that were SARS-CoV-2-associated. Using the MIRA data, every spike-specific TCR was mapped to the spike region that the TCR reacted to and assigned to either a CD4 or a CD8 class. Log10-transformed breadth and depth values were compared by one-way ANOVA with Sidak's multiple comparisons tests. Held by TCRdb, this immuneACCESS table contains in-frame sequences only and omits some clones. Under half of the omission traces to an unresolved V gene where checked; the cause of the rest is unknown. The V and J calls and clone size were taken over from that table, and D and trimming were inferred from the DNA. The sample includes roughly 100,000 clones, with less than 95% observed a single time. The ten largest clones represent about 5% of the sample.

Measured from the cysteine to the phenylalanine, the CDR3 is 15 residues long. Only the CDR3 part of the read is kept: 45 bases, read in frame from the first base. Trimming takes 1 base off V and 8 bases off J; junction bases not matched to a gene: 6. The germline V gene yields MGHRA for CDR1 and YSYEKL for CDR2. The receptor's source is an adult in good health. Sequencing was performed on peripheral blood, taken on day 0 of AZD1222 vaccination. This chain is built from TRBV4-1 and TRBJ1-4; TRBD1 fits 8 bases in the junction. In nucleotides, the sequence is TGCGCCAGCAGCCAAGCCCCAGGGGGCGTCGAAAAACTGTTTTTT. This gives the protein CASSQAPGGVEKLFF.